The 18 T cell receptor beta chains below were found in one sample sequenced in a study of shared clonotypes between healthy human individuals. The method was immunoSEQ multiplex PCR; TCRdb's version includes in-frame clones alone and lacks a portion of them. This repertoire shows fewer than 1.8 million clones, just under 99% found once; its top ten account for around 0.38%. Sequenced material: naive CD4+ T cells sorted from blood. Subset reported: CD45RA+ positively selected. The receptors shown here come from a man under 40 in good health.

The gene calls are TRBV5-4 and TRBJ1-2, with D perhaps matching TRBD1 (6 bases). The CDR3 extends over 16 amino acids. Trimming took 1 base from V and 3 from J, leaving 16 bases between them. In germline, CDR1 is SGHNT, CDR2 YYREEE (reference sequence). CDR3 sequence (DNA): TGTGCCAGCAGCTTGTGGGCGATCGGGGGCGACTATGGCTACACCTTC. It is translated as CASSLWAIGGDYGYTF.

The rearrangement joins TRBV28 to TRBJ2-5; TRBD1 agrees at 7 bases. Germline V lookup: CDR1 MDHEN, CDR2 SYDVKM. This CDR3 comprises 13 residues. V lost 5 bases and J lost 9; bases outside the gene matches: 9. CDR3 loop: CASSQRQGIAQYF. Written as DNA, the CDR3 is TGTGCCAGCAGTCAGAGACAGGGTATAGCCCAGTACTTC.

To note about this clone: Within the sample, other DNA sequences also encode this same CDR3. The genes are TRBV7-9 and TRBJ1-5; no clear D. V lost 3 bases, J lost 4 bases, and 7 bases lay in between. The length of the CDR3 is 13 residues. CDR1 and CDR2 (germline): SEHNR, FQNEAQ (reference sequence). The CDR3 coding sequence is TGTGCCAGCAGCTTGTCGGGGAATCAGCCCCAGCATTTT. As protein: CASSLSGNQPQHF.

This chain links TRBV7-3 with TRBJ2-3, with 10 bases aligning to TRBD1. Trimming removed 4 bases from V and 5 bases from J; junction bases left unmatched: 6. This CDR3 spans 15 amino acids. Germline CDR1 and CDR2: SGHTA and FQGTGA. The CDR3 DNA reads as TGTGCCAGCAGCTCACGGACAGGGGGAATAGATACGCAGTATTTT. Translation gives CASSSRTGGIDTQYF.

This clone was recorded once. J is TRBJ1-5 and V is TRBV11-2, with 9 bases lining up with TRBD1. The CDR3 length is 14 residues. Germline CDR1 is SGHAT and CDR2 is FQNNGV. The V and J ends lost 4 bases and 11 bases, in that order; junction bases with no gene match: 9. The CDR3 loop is CASSSGTGREAQHF. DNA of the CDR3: TGTGCCAGCAGCTCCGGGACAGGGAGGGAGGCCCAGCATTTT.

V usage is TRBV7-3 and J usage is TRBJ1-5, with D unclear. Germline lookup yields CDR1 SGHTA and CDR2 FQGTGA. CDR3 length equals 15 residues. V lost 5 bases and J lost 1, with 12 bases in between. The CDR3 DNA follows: TGTGCCAGCAGCCCCGACGGCGGGAGCAATCAGCCCCAGCATTTT. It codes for CASSPDGGSNQPQHF.

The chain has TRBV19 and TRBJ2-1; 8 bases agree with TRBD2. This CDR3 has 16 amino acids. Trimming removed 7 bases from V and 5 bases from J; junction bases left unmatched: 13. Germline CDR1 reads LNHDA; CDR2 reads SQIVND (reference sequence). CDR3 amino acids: CASIRSSGLTNNEQFF. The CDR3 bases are TGTGCCAGTATCCGGTCTAGCGGGCTTACAAACAATGAGCAGTTCTTC.

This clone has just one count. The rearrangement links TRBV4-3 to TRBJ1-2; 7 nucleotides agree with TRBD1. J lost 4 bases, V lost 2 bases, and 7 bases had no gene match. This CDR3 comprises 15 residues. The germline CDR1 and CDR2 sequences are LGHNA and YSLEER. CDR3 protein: CASSQTGQFTYGYTF. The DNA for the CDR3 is TGCGCCAGCAGCCAAACGGGACAGTTTACCTATGGCTACACCTTC.

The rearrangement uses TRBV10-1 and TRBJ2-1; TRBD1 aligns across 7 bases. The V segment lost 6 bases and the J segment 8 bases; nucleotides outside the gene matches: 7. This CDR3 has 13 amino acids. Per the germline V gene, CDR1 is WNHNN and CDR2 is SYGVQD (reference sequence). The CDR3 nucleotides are TGCGCCAGCAGACCGACAGGGACGGATGAGCAGTTCTTC. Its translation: CASRPTGTDEQFF.

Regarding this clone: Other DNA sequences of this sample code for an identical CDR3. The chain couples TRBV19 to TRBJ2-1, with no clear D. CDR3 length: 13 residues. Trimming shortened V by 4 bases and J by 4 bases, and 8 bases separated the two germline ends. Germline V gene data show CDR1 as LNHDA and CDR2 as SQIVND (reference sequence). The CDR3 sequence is CASSTPTYNEQFF. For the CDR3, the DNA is TGTGCCAGTAGTACCCCCACTTACAATGAGCAGTTCTTC.

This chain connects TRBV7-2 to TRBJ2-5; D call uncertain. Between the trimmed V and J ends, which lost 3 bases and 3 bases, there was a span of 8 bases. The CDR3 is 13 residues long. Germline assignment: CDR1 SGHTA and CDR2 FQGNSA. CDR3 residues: CASSFDPKETQYF. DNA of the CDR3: TGTGCCAGCAGCTTCGACCCCAAAGAGACCCAGTACTTC.

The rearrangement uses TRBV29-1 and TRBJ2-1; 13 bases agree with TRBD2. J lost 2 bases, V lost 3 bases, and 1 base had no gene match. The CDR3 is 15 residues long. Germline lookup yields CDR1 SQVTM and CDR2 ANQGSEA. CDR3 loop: CSVDGTSGTYNEQFF. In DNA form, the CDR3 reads TGCAGCGTTGATGGGACTAGCGGGACCTACAATGAGCAGTTCTTC.

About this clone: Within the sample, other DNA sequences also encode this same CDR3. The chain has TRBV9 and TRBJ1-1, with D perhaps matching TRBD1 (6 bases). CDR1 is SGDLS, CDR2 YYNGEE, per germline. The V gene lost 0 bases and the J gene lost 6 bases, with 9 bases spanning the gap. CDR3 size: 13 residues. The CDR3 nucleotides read TGTGCCAGCAGCGTAGTAGGGGGGTCTGAAGCTTTCTTT. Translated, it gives CASSVVGGSEAFF.

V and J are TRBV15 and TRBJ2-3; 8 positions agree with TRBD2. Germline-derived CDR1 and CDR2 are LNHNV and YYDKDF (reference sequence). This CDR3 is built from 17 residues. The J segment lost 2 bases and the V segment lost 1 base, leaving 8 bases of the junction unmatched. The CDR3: CATSRGTGGFVTDTQYF. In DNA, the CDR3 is TGTGCCACCAGCAGAGGGACGGGGGGGTTCGTCACAGATACGCAGTATTTT.

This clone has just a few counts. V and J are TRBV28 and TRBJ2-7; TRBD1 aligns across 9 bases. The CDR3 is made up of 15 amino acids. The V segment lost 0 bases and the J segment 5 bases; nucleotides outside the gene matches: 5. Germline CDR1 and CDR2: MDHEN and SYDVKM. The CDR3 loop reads CASSLWGTGFDEQYF. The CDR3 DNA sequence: TGTGCCAGCAGTTTATGGGGGACAGGGTTCGACGAGCAGTACTTC.

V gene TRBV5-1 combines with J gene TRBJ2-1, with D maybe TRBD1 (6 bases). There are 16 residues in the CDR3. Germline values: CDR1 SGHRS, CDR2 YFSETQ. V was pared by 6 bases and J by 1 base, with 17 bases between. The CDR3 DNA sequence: TGCGCCAGCACTCAGGGGACATTGATATCCTACAATGAGCAGTTCTTC. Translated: CASTQGTLISYNEQFF.

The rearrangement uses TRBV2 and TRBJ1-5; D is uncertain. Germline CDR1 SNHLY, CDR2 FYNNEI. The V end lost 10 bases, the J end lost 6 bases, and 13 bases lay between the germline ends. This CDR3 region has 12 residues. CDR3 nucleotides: TGTGCCACCTCAAATCGGGGTCAGCCCCAGCATTTT. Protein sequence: CATSNRGQPQHF.

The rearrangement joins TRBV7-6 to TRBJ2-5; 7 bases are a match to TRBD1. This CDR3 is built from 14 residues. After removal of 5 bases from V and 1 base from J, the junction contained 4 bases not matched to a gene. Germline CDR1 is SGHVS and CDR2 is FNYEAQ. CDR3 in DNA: TGTGCCAGCAGCCGCAGACAGGGCCAAGAGACCCAGTACTTC. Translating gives CASSRRQGQETQYF.